This TCR beta chain was profiled in a study of blood T cell repertoires in COVID-19. Study in general: T cells, B-cell-depleted T cells, or PBMCs provided the cDNA or gDNA that served as material.

V lost 6 bases to trimming and J lost 6 bases, with 8 bases between them. From germline, CDR1 is MNHEY and CDR2 SVGAGI. This CDR3 region has 11 residues. TCRdb's copy holds only in-frame clones and misses some; the assay was immunoSEQ multiplex PCR. The sample consists of about 220,000 clones, approximately 81% of them appearing once. The source is a woman aged 60-70 years who had recovered from COVID-19. The rearrangement uses TRBV6-5 and TRBJ1-2, with a possible D match to TRBD1 (6 bases). Specimen: peripheral blood. The CDR3 nucleotides read TGTGCCAGCAGGAGACAGGATGGCTACACCTTC. This gives the protein CASRRQDGYTF.